This T cell receptor beta chain originates from a study of cytomegalovirus exposure and HLA in healthy donors. This CDR3 region has 13 residues. Germline loops: CDR1 MNHNS, CDR2 SASEGT. V was cut by 7 bases and J by 2 bases, with 11 bases left in between. PCR amplification relied on 60 Vbeta primers (plus 13 Jbeta primers). TCRdb's table, derived via immunoSEQ multiplex PCR, lists solely in-frame clones and lacks some. The repertoire has roughly 130,000 clones, over 65% of them found once; the top ten carry roughly 4.5%. Note on this clone: Its specificity is not known.

Study-wide findings and caveats: With further analysis later on, most CMV-associated TCR beta chains appeared HLA-restricted.

Sequenced input: PBMCs. This clonotype originated in a man aged 18 to 29 in good health and CMV-seropositive. The genes are TRBV6-1 and TRBJ1-1; weak D call: TRBD1 (6 bases). In nucleotides, the CDR3 is TGTGCCAGCACCCGACAGGTTAACACTGAAGCTTTCTTT. This codes for CASTRQVNTEAFF.